A selection of T cell receptor beta chains follows, all from one sample in a study of early T cells in non-severe SARS-CoV-2 infection. TCRdb recomputed calls from the 5' RACE reads with MiXCR, one row per CDR3 protein. Of 45,000 to 55,000 distinct CDR3 sequences in the sample, over 7.5% were seen once. Sequenced input: whole blood. These receptors were collected from an adult who was a healthcare worker with PCR-confirmed SARS-CoV-2 infection or an uninfected control (not recorded which). CDR3s include the opening cysteine and the closing phenylalanine or tryptophan. A D gene is named only where the DNA matches it firmly. Size is omitted from some rows. Given values are once, few, many or a class for expanded clones.

cdr3_length j_call clone_size d_call v_call cdr3_aa cdr3_nt
20 TRBJ2-3 many TRBD2 TRBV4-1 CASSQVLAGGLLTSTDTQYF TGCGCCAGCAGCCAAGTACTAGCGGGAGGCCTCTTAACTAGCACAGATACGCAGTATTTT
15 TRBJ1-1 many . TRBV28 CASSFRGRRDTEAFF TGTGCCAGCAGTTTCAGGGGTCGCAGGGACACTGAAGCTTTCTTT
14 TRBJ1-5 many . TRBV7-9 CASSPRGGNQPQHF TGTGCCAGCAGCCCAAGGGGTGGCAATCAGCCCCAGCATTTT
12 TRBJ2-5 few TRBD1 TRBV29-1 CSAWTGQETQYF TGCAGCGCTTGGACAGGGCAAGAGACCCAGTACTTC
12 TRBJ2-3 . . TRBV27 CASSSQGLTQYF TGTGCCAGCAGTTCGCAGGGTCTTACGCAGTATTTT
14 TRBJ2-3 . . TRBV20-1 CSAAWARGSNTQYF TGCAGTGCTGCCTGGGCTCGGGGATCAAATACGCAGTATTTT
13 TRBJ1-1 few . TRBV27 CASRFAAGTEAFF TGTGCCAGCAGGTTCGCGGCCGGCACTGAAGCTTTCTTT
12 TRBJ1-2 many . TRBV7-2 CASSPTGYGYTF TGTGCCAGCAGCCCCACAGGCTATGGCTACACCTTC
15 TRBJ1-3 . TRBD1 TRBV13 CASSRGQQGGNTIYF TGTGCCAGCAGCCGGGGACAGCAGGGTGGAAACACCATATATTTT
16 TRBJ2-1 . TRBD2 TRBV29-1 CSVLPPRLADYNEQFF TGCAGCGTTCTCCCCCCCCGGCTAGCGGACTACAATGAGCAGTTCTTC
15 TRBJ2-5 few . TRBV4-1 CASSQGPSRQETQYF TGCGCCAGCAGCCAAGGGCCCTCGCGCCAAGAGACCCAGTACTTC
14 TRBJ1-1 . . TRBV27 CASSGGTQGAEAFF TGTGCCAGCAGTGGAGGGACCCAGGGTGCTGAAGCTTTCTTT
17 TRBJ2-2 few TRBD1 TRBV7-8 CASSLAGAGGSTGELFF TGTGCCAGCAGCTTAGCGGGGGCAGGGGGAAGCACCGGGGAGCTGTTTTTT
15 TRBJ2-2 many . TRBV12-3/TRBV12-4 CASSLRGSDTGELFF TGTGCCAGCAGTTTAAGAGGATCGGACACCGGGGAGCTGTTTTTT
13 TRBJ1-1 few . TRBV29-1 CSVAGQPNTEAFF TGCAGCGTTGCTGGTCAGCCGAACACTGAAGCTTTCTTT
16 TRBJ2-1 few TRBD2 TRBV20-1 CSATRTSGSVRNEQFF TGCAGTGCTACCCGGACTAGCGGGAGTGTACGGAATGAGCAGTTCTTC
13 TRBJ2-7 many . TRBV11-2 CASSPDPAAEQYF TGTGCCAGCAGCCCAGACCCAGCCGCCGAGCAGTACTTC
14 TRBJ2-7 many . TRBV7-6 CASSPRGSSYEQYF TGTGCCAGCAGCCCTCGGGGAAGCTCCTACGAGCAGTACTTC
14 TRBJ2-3 . TRBD2 TRBV29-1 CSEYSGAPGDTQYF TGCAGCGAATATAGCGGGGCCCCGGGAGATACGCAGTATTTT
15 TRBJ2-3 . . TRBV10-1 CASSPTRAQADTQYF TGCGCCAGCAGCCCTACTAGAGCGCAGGCAGATACGCAGTATTTT
14 TRBJ2-2 . . TRBV7-6 CASSSDRNTGELFF TGTGCCAGCAGCTCGGACAGGAACACCGGGGAGCTGTTTTTT
13 TRBJ2-5 medium-sized . TRBV7-2 CASSFTGGETQYF TGTGCCAGCAGCTTCACGGGTGGAGAGACCCAGTACTTC
15 TRBJ2-5 many . TRBV25-1 CASSEGYSRQETQYF TGTGCCAGCAGTGAAGGTTACAGTCGCCAAGAGACCCAGTACTTC
12 TRBJ1-1 . . TRBV5-6 CASSLGGREAFF TGTGCCAGCAGCTTGGGGGGCAGAGAAGCTTTCTTT
13 TRBJ2-7 few . TRBV14 CASARQVWSEQYF TGTGCCAGCGCCCGGCAGGTATGGAGCGAGCAGTACTTC
11 TRBJ2-5 many . TRBV12-5 CASGLAGTQYF TGTGCTAGTGGTTTAGCGGGGACCCAGTACTTC
17 TRBJ2-7 . TRBD1 TRBV6-6 CASSYSLNRDSSYEQYF TGTGCCAGCAGTTACAGCCTTAACCGGGACAGCTCCTACGAGCAGTACTTC
14 TRBJ2-1 many TRBD1 TRBV11-2 CASSPGQGHNEQFF TGTGCCAGCAGCCCGGGACAGGGGCACAATGAGCAGTTCTTC
15 TRBJ2-3 many . TRBV5-1 CASVRGQSSTDTQYF TGCGCCAGCGTCCGGGGGCAGTCTAGCACAGATACGCAGTATTTT
15 TRBJ2-6 many TRBD1 TRBV29-1 CGYGQGDSGANVLTF TGCGGATACGGACAGGGTGATTCTGGGGCCAACGTCCTGACTTTC
12 TRBJ2-1 . . TRBV7-9 CASRTTGHEQFF TGTGCCAGCAGAACCACAGGGCACGAGCAGTTCTTC
14 TRBJ1-4 many . TRBV7-9 CASNPTDTNEKLFF TGTGCCAGCAATCCGACAGATACTAATGAAAAACTGTTTTTT
15 TRBJ2-1 few TRBD2 TRBV29-1 CSVGPLAERGNEQFF TGCAGCGTTGGCCCGCTAGCGGAGAGGGGCAATGAGCAGTTCTTC
15 TRBJ2-7 few . TRBV5-4 CASSLGPAEAYEQYF TGTGCCAGCAGCTTGGGCCCCGCCGAGGCCTACGAGCAGTACTTC
15 TRBJ2-7 few TRBD1 TRBV5-5 CASSLGQGVSYEQYF TGTGCCAGCAGCTTGGGGCAGGGGGTCTCCTACGAGCAGTACTTC
16 TRBJ2-1 many . TRBV5-1 CASSLGDQLRYNEQFF TGCGCCAGCAGCTTGGGGGACCAACTTCGATACAATGAGCAGTTCTTC
14 TRBJ1-2 many . TRBV11-2 CASSLEPGPYGYTF TGTGCCAGCAGCTTAGAACCAGGACCCTATGGCTACACCTTC
12 TRBJ2-1 few . TRBV25-1 CASSEVLNEQFF TGTGCCAGCAGTGAGGTCCTCAATGAGCAGTTCTTC
13 TRBJ2-3 . TRBD1 TRBV24-1 CATSHQGADTQYF TGTGCCACCAGTCACCAGGGGGCAGATACGCAGTATTTT
12 TRBJ2-1 many . TRBV6-5 CASSSYSSEQFF TGTGCCAGCAGTTCCTATAGCTCCGAGCAGTTCTTC
18 TRBJ2-7 many . TRBV7-4 CASSPRAGTPGDSYEQYF TGTGCCAGCAGCCCCCGAGCCGGGACACCCGGGGACTCCTACGAGCAGTACTTC
16 TRBJ2-1 many TRBD2 TRBV14 CASSQDMGLAGQGKFF TGTGCCAGCAGCCAAGATATGGGACTAGCGGGACAGGGGAAGTTCTTC
17 TRBJ2-7 many . TRBV3-1 CASSQGTLSRASYEQYF TGTGCCAGCAGCCAAGGGACCCTCTCGCGGGCATCCTACGAGCAGTACTTC
15 TRBJ2-7 many TRBD1 TRBV7-9 CASSRRDRAIYEQYF TGTGCCAGCAGCCGCCGGGACAGGGCTATCTACGAGCAGTACTTC
15 TRBJ1-1 many TRBD1 TRBV7-6 CASSASPGGYTEAFF TGTGCCAGCAGCGCTAGCCCAGGGGGGTACACTGAAGCTTTCTTT